The rows below give T cell receptor beta chains drawn from one sample of a study of response to subunit inactivated influenza vaccine. One entry per CDR3 protein results from TCRdb running MiXCR on the RT-PCR reads. The sample records under 500,000 distinct CDR3 sequences, approximately 11% being singletons. The material sequenced was PBMCs from blood, taken more than 35 days after vaccination. Receptor source: a man in his forties or fifties who received an inactivated influenza vaccine. CDR3s include the opening cysteine and the closing phenylalanine or tryptophan. Each record gives: CDR3 DNA, CDR3 protein, J gene, V gene, D gene, clone size. D genes are given only for firm matches. Clone size is given for some rows only: seen once, a few or many times, or a class if the clone is expanded.

DNA: TGCAGTGCTAGAGATCCGGCAGGGAGGGACACCGGGGAGCTGTTTTTT
CDR3: CSARDPAGRDTGELFF
J: TRBJ2-2
V: TRBV20-1
D: TRBD2
size: many

DNA: TGTGCCAGCAGTGAAGCCCGGACAGGGGTTAACGAGCAGTACTTC
CDR3: CASSEARTGVNEQYF
J: TRBJ2-7
V: TRBV2
D: TRBD1
size: .

DNA: TGTGCCATCAGTGAGTCAACTAGCGGGTGGCCCGGGGAGCTGTTTTTT
CDR3: CAISESTSGWPGELFF
J: TRBJ2-2
V: TRBV10-3
D: TRBD2
size: .

DNA: TGTGCCAGCAGCTACCCGCCTCGGGGGGAGACCCAGTACTTC
CDR3: CASSYPPRGETQYF
J: TRBJ2-5
V: TRBV5-5
D: .
size: .

DNA: TGTGCCAGTAGTATCCGTGGACAGACCTACGAGCAGTACTTC
CDR3: CASSIRGQTYEQYF
J: TRBJ2-7
V: TRBV19
D: .
size: .

DNA: TGTGCCAGCAGCTTAGTGGGACTAGATTACGAGCAGTACTTC
CDR3: CASSLVGLDYEQYF
J: TRBJ2-7
V: TRBV11-2
D: TRBD2
size: .

DNA: TGTGCCAGCAGCTTAGAAAGGACAGCTCGGGGCTACACCTTC
CDR3: CASSLERTARGYTF
J: TRBJ1-2
V: TRBV11-2
D: .
size: .

DNA: TGCGCCAGCAGCCAAGGGGGAGTGGCCGGGGAGCTGTTTTTT
CDR3: CASSQGGVAGELFF
J: TRBJ2-2
V: TRBV4-3
D: .
size: few

DNA: TGTGCCACCAGAGGGACAGGGGGCATGACCACTGAAGCTTTCTTT
CDR3: CATRGTGGMTTEAFF
J: TRBJ1-1
V: TRBV24-1
D: TRBD1
size: few

DNA: TGTGCCAGCAGCTTAGAAGCGGGAAACACCGGGGAGCTGTTTTTT
CDR3: CASSLEAGNTGELFF
J: TRBJ2-2
V: TRBV13
D: TRBD2
size: few

DNA: TGTGCCAGCAGCCGATGGACGGGGCTCGAGCAGTTCTTC
CDR3: CASSRWTGLEQFF
J: TRBJ2-1
V: TRBV14
D: .
size: few

DNA: TGCGCCAGCAGTCGGGAAGACTACGAGCAGTACTTC
CDR3: CASSREDYEQYF
J: TRBJ2-7
V: TRBV5-1
D: .
size: .

DNA: TGCGCCAGCAACCAGGGGTCCTCCTACGAGCAGTACTTC
CDR3: CASNQGSSYEQYF
J: TRBJ2-7
V: TRBV5-1
D: .
size: many

DNA: TGTGCCAGCAAGTTCGAGATCACTAACTATGGCTACACCTTC
CDR3: CASKFEITNYGYTF
J: TRBJ1-2
V: TRBV6-5
D: .
size: .

DNA: TGTGCCAGCAGCATCTTCCCGAGATGGAGCTTGCCCGAGCAGTACTTC
CDR3: CASSIFPRWSLPEQYF
J: TRBJ2-7
V: TRBV7-9
D: .
size: few

DNA: TGTGCCAGCTCACCACTGGCAGGGGGCAATTCACCCCTCCACTTT
CDR3: CASSPLAGGNSPLHF
J: TRBJ1-6
V: TRBV18
D: TRBD1
size: .

DNA: TGTGCCAGCAGCCGAAATCAGCGGGGAGTTCCAAATACGCAGTATTTT
CDR3: CASSRNQRGVPNTQYF
J: TRBJ2-3
V: TRBV7-2
D: TRBD2
size: .

DNA: TGTGCCAGCAGCTTAGGTACGGCCAAAGTGTATGGCTACACCTTC
CDR3: CASSLGTAKVYGYTF
J: TRBJ1-2
V: TRBV7-8
D: .
size: .

DNA: TGCGCCAGCAGCTTGGACCTAGGAGTGGGTTTAGGCAATGAGCAGTTCTTC
CDR3: CASSLDLGVGLGNEQFF
J: TRBJ2-1
V: TRBV5-1
D: .
size: few

DNA: TGTGCCAGCTCAGACAGGGGGCTGGAGACCCAGTACTTC
CDR3: CASSDRGLETQYF
J: TRBJ2-5
V: TRBV28
D: TRBD1
size: .

DNA: TGCAGCGCACGGACAGGGCCTGAGGAAAAACTGTTTTTT
CDR3: CSARTGPEEKLFF
J: TRBJ1-4
V: TRBV29-1
D: TRBD1
size: many

DNA: TGCAGTGCTAGAGATGTTTCGGGGGGCGGTGGTTACGAGCAGTACTTC
CDR3: CSARDVSGGGGYEQYF
J: TRBJ2-7
V: TRBV20-1
D: .
size: few

DNA: TGTGCCAGCAGTTACTCACGGGGAAGGGGCACTGAAGCTTTCTTT
CDR3: CASSYSRGRGTEAFF
J: TRBJ1-1
V: TRBV6-5
D: .
size: many

DNA: TGCAGCGTTGAAACGAGGGGGAGCTCCTACGAGCAGTACTTC
CDR3: CSVETRGSSYEQYF
J: TRBJ2-7
V: TRBV29-1
D: .
size: many

DNA: TGTGCCAGCAGTTCCGGACAGGGGTCGGTAGGACGCTTGGGTGAGCAGTACTTC
CDR3: CASSSGQGSVGRLGEQYF
J: TRBJ2-7
V: TRBV28
D: TRBD1
size: .

DNA: TGTGCCACCAGTGAAAGGACTAGCGGGGGCCACAATGAGCAGTTCTTC
CDR3: CATSERTSGGHNEQFF
J: TRBJ2-1
V: TRBV24-1
D: TRBD2
size: .

DNA: TGTGCCAGCAGCTTGGGACTAGCGGGTTCAGATACGCAGTATTTT
CDR3: CASSLGLAGSDTQYF
J: TRBJ2-3
V: TRBV5-6
D: TRBD2
size: few

DNA: TGTGCCAGCACCTTCACGACGGCCACCGGGGAGCTGTTTTTT
CDR3: CASTFTTATGELFF
J: TRBJ2-2
V: TRBV12-3/TRBV12-4
D: .
size: few

DNA: TGTGCCAGCAGCTCTTCCGGGACACGCGAGCAGTACTTC
CDR3: CASSSSGTREQYF
J: TRBJ2-7
V: TRBV7-9
D: .
size: .

DNA: TGTGCCAGCAGTGACTCCGGACTGAGCCGGGAGCTGTTTTTT
CDR3: CASSDSGLSRELFF
J: TRBJ2-2
V: TRBV6-4
D: .
size: few

DNA: TGTGCCAGCAGCTTAGCACTCACCACCGGGGAGCTGTTTTTT
CDR3: CASSLALTTGELFF
J: TRBJ2-2
V: TRBV7-8
D: .
size: few

DNA: TGCAGCGTCGGGCACTCCCGCGGGGAGCTGTTTTTT
CDR3: CSVGHSRGELFF
J: TRBJ2-2
V: TRBV29-1
D: .
size: many

DNA: TGTGCCAGCACCCGATTCGGACAGGGCAGACTAGCGGAAGAGACCCAGTACTTC
CDR3: CASTRFGQGRLAEETQYF
J: TRBJ2-5
V: TRBV11-1
D: .
size: .

DNA: TGTGCCAGCAGCTTAGATTGGGACACCGGGGAGCTGTTTTTT
CDR3: CASSLDWDTGELFF
J: TRBJ2-2
V: TRBV11-2
D: .
size: .

DNA: TGCGCCAGCAGCCAAGAATGGGTGGGCTTCCAAGAGACCCAGTACTTC
CDR3: CASSQEWVGFQETQYF
J: TRBJ2-5
V: TRBV4-1
D: .
size: .

DNA: TGTGCCAGCAGCTTGGACTACAACCAAGAGACCCAGTACTTC
CDR3: CASSLDYNQETQYF
J: TRBJ2-5
V: TRBV7-2
D: .
size: few

DNA: TGTGCCAGCAGCTTAGATGCGTACGAGCGGTACTTC
CDR3: CASSLDAYERYF
J: TRBJ2-7
V: TRBV11-2
D: .
size: .

DNA: TGCAGTGCTAGAGATGCGGAGAAAGCTTCCTACGAGCAGTACTTC
CDR3: CSARDAEKASYEQYF
J: TRBJ2-7
V: TRBV20-1
D: .
size: few

DNA: TGTGCCAGCAGTTTGCCAGATAGCACAGATACGCAGTATTTT
CDR3: CASSLPDSTDTQYF
J: TRBJ2-3
V: TRBV27
D: .
size: .

DNA: TGCAGCGTTGAGCCCCCTCACGACAATGAGCAGTTCTTC
CDR3: CSVEPPHDNEQFF
J: TRBJ2-1
V: TRBV29-1
D: .
size: .

DNA: TGTGCTAGTGGGAGTTTGGAGACCCAGTACTTC
CDR3: CASGSLETQYF
J: TRBJ2-5
V: TRBV12-5
D: .
size: .

DNA: TGTGCCAGCAGTTCCCTCGGACTAGCGGTAATTAACAATGAGCAGTTCTTC
CDR3: CASSSLGLAVINNEQFF
J: TRBJ2-1
V: TRBV28
D: TRBD2
size: many

DNA: TGCAGCGTTGAAGCCCCCTTTCTCGACAACTATGGCTACACCTTC
CDR3: CSVEAPFLDNYGYTF
J: TRBJ1-2
V: TRBV29-1
D: .
size: few

DNA: TGTGCCACCAGCAGCACTCAAGGCTCAGATACGCAGTATTTT
CDR3: CATSSTQGSDTQYF
J: TRBJ2-3
V: TRBV15
D: .
size: .

DNA: TGCGCCAGCAGATTTGACAGGGACTACGAGCAGTACTTC
CDR3: CASRFDRDYEQYF
J: TRBJ2-7
V: TRBV5-1
D: TRBD1
size: .

DNA: TGTGCCACCAGCCCCAAAAGGGGCACCTACGAGCAGTACTTC
CDR3: CATSPKRGTYEQYF
J: TRBJ2-7
V: TRBV15
D: .
size: few

DNA: TGTGCCAGCAGCGTCGGGGGGACGGCTGGAAACACCATATATTTT
CDR3: CASSVGGTAGNTIYF
J: TRBJ1-3
V: TRBV9
D: .
size: few

DNA: TGCGCCAGCAGTGAGTCGAAATTATATCTGCCAACCGGGGAGCTGTTTTTT
CDR3: CASSESKLYLPTGELFF
J: TRBJ2-2
V: TRBV10-2
D: .
size: few

DNA: TGTGCCAGCACTTCGTTAGACAGGGGGCCCCTAAACGGGGAGCTGTTTTTT
CDR3: CASTSLDRGPLNGELFF
J: TRBJ2-2
V: TRBV2
D: TRBD1
size: .

DNA: TGTGCCAGCGGTACAAGCGGGGGGGCCTGGAGTGAGCAGTTCTTC
CDR3: CASGTSGGAWSEQFF
J: TRBJ2-1
V: TRBV12-3/TRBV12-4
D: TRBD2
size: few

DNA: TGTGCCAGCAGACCCTGGGGGACAGGGATAGCCGGGGAGCTGTTTTTT
CDR3: CASRPWGTGIAGELFF
J: TRBJ2-2
V: TRBV6-1
D: TRBD1
size: many

DNA: TGTGCCAGCAGCCAAGGTTTCTCCGCCTACGAGCAGTACTTC
CDR3: CASSQGFSAYEQYF
J: TRBJ2-7
V: TRBV4-2
D: .
size: few

DNA: TGTGCCAGCAGTTTAGTTGGGACATTCGAGACCCAGTACTTC
CDR3: CASSLVGTFETQYF
J: TRBJ2-5
V: TRBV12-3/TRBV12-4
D: .
size: few

DNA: TGTGCCAGCAGCTTAGGGACAGGGAATTATCATGAGCAGTTCTTC
CDR3: CASSLGTGNYHEQFF
J: TRBJ2-1
V: TRBV7-6
D: TRBD1
size: once

DNA: TGTGCCGCCAGCAGTTCTACCGGGTCTACTAGCGGAAACCACCAGGCCGCAGATACGCAGTATTTT
CDR3: CAASSSTGSTSGNHQAADTQYF
J: TRBJ2-3
V: TRBV7-2
D: TRBD2
size: few

DNA: TGCAGCGTGGGAACTAGCACAGATACGCAGTATTTT
CDR3: CSVGTSTDTQYF
J: TRBJ2-3
V: TRBV29-1
D: .
size: .